Shown below are 30 T cell receptor beta chains from a single sample sequenced in a study of blood T cell repertoires in COVID-19. Libraries were prepared by immunoSEQ multiplex PCR; TCRdb keeps only in-frame clonotypes and omits some of them. The sample contains approximately 60,000 clones, approximately 87% of which appear only once. Specimen: peripheral blood. The receptors derive from a man between 60 and 75 years old with active or convalescent COVID-19.

Only one count was recorded for this clone. J is TRBJ1-2 and V is TRBV12-3 or TRBV12-4; 7 bases map to TRBD1. The length of the CDR3 is 13 residues. V was pared by 5 bases and J by 6 bases, with 6 bases of the junction left unmatched. CDR3 DNA sequence: TGTGCCAGCAGTCGCAGGGGGTTGAATGGCTACACCTTC. This encodes CASSRRGLNGYTF.

This chain joins TRBV5-1 and TRBJ2-7, with 7 nucleotides matching TRBD2. With 4 bases clipped from V and 0 bases from J, the junction kept 4 bases outside the gene matches. The CDR3 length is 14 residues. Germline V CDR1 and CDR2: SGHRS, YFSETQ. CDR3 region: CASSQSGNSYEQYF. The CDR3 nucleotides are TGCGCCAGCAGCCAAAGCGGGAACTCCTACGAGCAGTACTTC.

This rearrangement joins TRBV7-9 to TRBJ2-5, with 12 bases fitting TRBD1. The CDR3 sequence is 16 residues long. The germline CDR1 and CDR2 sequences are SEHNR and FQNEAQ (reference sequence). With V trimmed by 5 bases and J by 5 bases, 9 bases remained unmatched. CDR3 coding DNA: TGTGCCAGCAGCGCTCGCGGGACAGGGGGCGGCGAGACCCAGTACTTC. Encoded protein: CASSARGTGGGETQYF.

This chain uses TRBV28 with TRBJ1-2, with a weak D call TRBD1 (5 bases). Germline CDR1 and CDR2: MDHEN and SYDVKM. The V and J ends lost 7 bases and 3 bases respectively, with 15 bases between them. The CDR3 spans 14 residues. The CDR3 DNA is TGTGCCAGCAAAAACCTGGGGGAGGACTATGGCTACACCTTC. Translation: CASKNLGEDYGYTF.

This chain links TRBV3-1 (or the pseudogene TRBV3-2) with TRBJ2-2; D not certain. This CDR3 region has 13 residues. Germline-derived CDR1 and CDR2 are LGHDT and YNNKEL (reference sequence). V lost 5 bases, J lost 9 bases, and 13 bases lay in between. In DNA, the CDR3 is TGTGCCAGCAGCTCAAGTGAGAGTTGGGAGCTGTTTTTT. Protein product: CASSSSESWELFF.

V is TRBV24-1 and J is TRBJ1-5; TRBD1 might be the D (5 bases). Germline lookup yields CDR1 KGHDR and CDR2 SFDVKD. Between the trimmed V and J ends, which lost 0 bases and 4 bases, there was a span of 6 bases. The CDR3 has 14 residues. This CDR3 reads CATSDLGGNQPQHF. The CDR3 DNA is TGTGCCACCAGTGATTTGGGGGGGAATCAGCCCCAGCATTTT.

The chain employs TRBV7-2 and TRBJ2-1; D gene unclear. Trimming pared 5 bases from V and 10 bases from J, leaving 12 bases between. Germline lookup yields CDR1 SGHTA and CDR2 FQGNSA. The length of the CDR3 is 12 residues. CDR3 DNA sequence: TGTGCCAGCAGCCTCCAACGTCGGGAGCAGTTCTTC. This gives the protein CASSLQRREQFF.

The chain recombines TRBV11-3 with TRBJ1-1, with D possibly being TRBD1 (5 bases). This CDR3 contains 13 residues. Trimming took 3 bases from V and 7 from J, leaving 12 bases between them. CDR1 is SGHNT, CDR2 YENEEA, per germline. The CDR3 loop reads CASSLTAMGEAFF. The CDR3 bases are TGTGCCAGCAGCTTGACAGCTATGGGTGAAGCTTTCTTT. The full variable domain, rest sourced from reference TRBV11-3 and TRBJ1-1, is EAGVVQSPRYKIIEKKQPVAFWCNPISGHNTLYWYLQNLGQGPELLIRYENEEAVDDSQLPKDRFSAERLKGVDSTLKIQPAELGDSAVYLCASSLTAMGEAFFGQGTRLTVV.

The chain carries TRBV7-9 and TRBJ1-5; D unresolved. Germline loops: CDR1 SEHNR, CDR2 FQNEAQ (reference sequence). The CDR3 has 14 amino acids. V was shortened by 2 bases and J by 1 base, with 6 bases between the two germline ends. The CDR3 DNA is TGTGCCAGCAGCTTAAGCTCAAGCAATCAGCCCCAGCATTTT. Translation gives CASSLSSSNQPQHF.

This clone appeared once. The V call is TRBV19, the J call TRBJ2-1, with D possibly TRBD2 on 5 matching bases. Germline values: CDR1 LNHDA, CDR2 SQIVND (reference sequence). V gave up 3 bases and J gave up 5 bases, with 17 bases separating them. CDR3 size: 16 residues. The CDR3 region has the DNA TGTGCCAGTAGTATCCCCGGGGTTGGGCGGCACAATGAGCAGTTCTTC. As protein: CASSIPGVGRHNEQFF.

V gene TRBV4-3 combines with J gene TRBJ2-2; 8 bases are a match to TRBD2. Germline V gene lookup returns CDR1 LGHNA and CDR2 YSLEER. J lost 5 bases, V lost 0 bases, and 8 bases had no gene match. This CDR3 comprises 17 residues. The CDR3 protein is CASSQDRGAGVTGELFF. In DNA, the CDR3 is TGCGCCAGCAGCCAAGATAGAGGAGCGGGGGTAACCGGGGAGCTGTTTTTT.

This sequence joins TRBV2 and TRBJ1-2; 8 bases match TRBD1. Germline lookup yields CDR1 SNHLY and CDR2 FYNNEI. This CDR3 has 13 residues. V dropped 4 bases and J dropped 4; count of bases not matched to a gene: 2. CDR3 coding DNA: TGTGCCAGCAGTGCAGGACAGGGCTATGGCTACACCTTC. Protein sequence: CASSAGQGYGYTF.

This chain connects TRBV5-6 to TRBJ1-5; TRBD1 matches at 7 bases. J gave up 3 bases and V 4 bases, and 4 bases lay outside the gene matches. The CDR3 is 14 residues long. Germline assignment: CDR1 SGHDT and CDR2 YYEEEE. The CDR3 loop is CASSLQGINQPQHF. Written as DNA, the CDR3 is TGTGCCAGCAGCCTACAGGGGATCAATCAGCCCCAGCATTTT.

The chain couples TRBV6-1 to TRBJ1-6; D possibly corresponds to TRBD1 (6 bases). V lost 0 bases to trimming and J lost 7 bases, with 16 bases between them. The CDR3 sequence is 17 residues long. Germline V lookup: CDR1 MNHNS, CDR2 SASEGT. This chain's CDR3 is CASSEAPGEGVNSPLHF. The CDR3 DNA sequence: TGTGCCAGCAGTGAAGCGCCCGGAGAGGGGGTGAATTCACCCCTCCACTTT.

The rearrangement joins TRBV5-4 to TRBJ2-1, with 12 bases aligning to TRBD2. In germline, CDR1 is SGHNT, CDR2 YYREEE (reference sequence). The CDR3 extends over 15 amino acids. J was trimmed by 6 bases and V by 4 bases; bases with no gene match: 5. The CDR3 bases are TGTGCCAGCAGCGTTCTAGCGGGAGGGTCCAATGAGCAGTTCTTC. Amino acid sequence: CASSVLAGGSNEQFF.

This chain uses TRBV19 with TRBJ2-1, with 14 bases matching TRBD2. Germline CDR1 and CDR2: LNHDA and SQIVND (reference sequence). This CDR3 is 15 amino acids long. V dropped 5 bases and J dropped 8; count of bases not matched to a gene: 5. Here the CDR3 reads CASSGTSGRGYEQFF. The CDR3 DNA is TGTGCCAGTAGTGGGACTAGCGGGAGAGGGTATGAGCAGTTCTTC.

The chain is built from TRBV14 and TRBJ1-5, with D maybe TRBD1 (6 bases). Per germline, CDR1 SGHDN and CDR2 FVKESK. The CDR3 totals 17 residues. The ends were cut back, 5 bases at V and 2 bases at J, with 19 bases in the middle. The CDR3 spells CASSTEGQRRGNQPQHF. The CDR3 bases are TGTGCCAGCAGCACAGAAGGACAGCGAAGGGGCAATCAGCCCCAGCATTTT. Full variable domain (outside the CDR3, taken from reference TRBV14 and TRBJ1-5): EAGVTQFPSHSVIEKGQTVTLRCDPISGHDNLYWYRRVMGKEIKFLLHFVKESKQDESGMPNNRFLAERTGGTYSTLKVQPAELEDSGVYFCASSTEGQRRGNQPQHFGDGTRLSIL.

The rearrangement joins TRBV28 to TRBJ1-2; maybe TRBD1 (6 bases). The CDR3 has 14 residues. The V end lost 7 bases, the J end lost 5 bases, and 17 bases lay between the germline ends. Germline V gene lookup returns CDR1 MDHEN and CDR2 SYDVKM. Written as DNA, the CDR3 is TGTGCCAGCACGAGGGGAAGAGGGGGTTATGGCTACACCTTC. Translated: CASTRGRGGYGYTF.

The chain carries TRBV5-4 and TRBJ2-7; a weak D match, TRBD1 (6 bases). Germline values: CDR1 SGHNT, CDR2 YYREEE (reference sequence). The CDR3 runs 15 residues. Trimming left V 2 bases short and J 0 bases short, with 12 bases between. The CDR3 protein is CASSFLGDTSYEQYF. CDR3 nucleotides: TGTGCCAGCAGCTTCTTGGGGGACACCTCCTACGAGCAGTACTTC.

The chain joins TRBV7-9 to TRBJ1-6; TRBD1 matches 10 bases. Germline V gene lookup returns CDR1 SEHNR and CDR2 FQNEAQ (reference sequence). The CDR3 covers 17 residues. Germline trimming cut 5 bases from V and 0 bases from J; bases unmatched to any gene: 4. CDR3 sequence (DNA): TGTGCCAGCAGCCCGGGACAGGGGAGCTCCTATAATTCACCCCTCCACTTT. It is translated as CASSPGQGSSYNSPLHF.

This clone occurred a few times. The V call is TRBV3-1 (or the pseudogene TRBV3-2), the J call TRBJ1-6; D gene ambiguous. V dropped 0 bases and J dropped 10 bases, with 7 bases sitting between them. Germline V lookup: CDR1 LGHDT, CDR2 YNNKEL (reference sequence). There are 13 residues in the CDR3. The CDR3 protein is CASSQDPRSPLHF. Here the CDR3 DNA reads TGTGCCAGCAGCCAAGACCCGAGATCACCCCTCCACTTT.

The rearrangement uses TRBV29-1 and TRBJ1-4; D remains unclear. Germline loops: CDR1 SQVTM, CDR2 ANQGSEA. Trimming left V 7 bases short and J 8 bases short, with 11 bases between. The CDR3 contains 11 residues. The CDR3 loop reads CSAILREKLFF. In DNA, the CDR3 is TGCAGCGCTATCCTGAGGGAAAAACTGTTTTTT.

The rearrangement uses TRBV30 and TRBJ2-7; D perhaps matches TRBD2 (6 bases). CDR1 and CDR2 (germline): GTSNPN, SVGIG (reference sequence). Between the trimmed V and J ends, which lost 4 bases and 0 bases, there was a span of 13 bases. The CDR3 runs 14 residues. CDR3 sequence: CAWNRGTSSYEQYF. The CDR3 DNA sequence: TGTGCCTGGAATCGCGGGACGAGCTCCTACGAGCAGTACTTC.

This chain joins TRBV3-1 (or the pseudogene TRBV3-2) and TRBJ1-2; 9 bases match TRBD1. This CDR3 is 16 amino acids long. Germline V gene lookup returns CDR1 LGHDT and CDR2 YNNKEL (reference sequence). With 4 bases clipped from V and 8 bases from J, the junction kept 14 bases outside the gene matches. The CDR3 DNA follows: TGTGCCAGCAGCCTTTCGACAGGGGGAGAAAGGAGCGGCTACACCTTC. As protein: CASSLSTGGERSGYTF.

V gene TRBV6-5 combines with J gene TRBJ1-2; 7 bases fit TRBD1. With 5 bases clipped from V and 4 bases from J, the junction kept 10 bases outside the gene matches. The CDR3 totals 15 residues. CDR1 is MNHEY, CDR2 SVGAGI, per germline. CDR3 in DNA: TGTGCCAGCAGTCCAACAGGGGTGGTCGGCTATGGCTACACCTTC. Its protein is CASSPTGVVGYGYTF.

The chain couples TRBV5-6 to TRBJ1-1, with D unresolved. Germline lookup yields CDR1 SGHDT and CDR2 YYEEEE. CDR3 length equals 14 residues. V gave up 0 bases and J gave up 11 bases, with 17 bases separating them. CDR3 loop: CASSLGPTVNGAFF. The CDR3 bases are TGTGCCAGCAGCTTGGGACCGACGGTGAACGGGGCTTTCTTT.

The chain carries TRBV27 and TRBJ1-1, with D perhaps matching TRBD1 (6 bases). CDR3 length equals 14 residues. V was pared by 5 bases and J by 0 bases, with 10 bases between. From germline, CDR1 is MNHEY and CDR2 SMNVEV (reference sequence). The CDR3 sequence: CASSDDRMNTEAFF. CDR3 nucleotides: TGTGCCAGCAGTGACGACAGGATGAACACTGAAGCTTTCTTT.

The CDR3 spells CASSKGGASQPQHF. In DNA, the CDR3 is TGTGCCAGCAGCAAGGGGGGGGCGAGTCAGCCCCAGCATTTT. The chain carries TRBV7-9 and TRBJ1-5; weak D call: TRBD1 (6 bases). The germline V gene encodes CDR1 SEHNR and CDR2 FQNEAQ (reference sequence). V was shortened by 5 bases and J by 6 bases, with 14 bases between the two germline ends. There are 14 residues in the CDR3.

This clone was picked up a small number of times. The chain links TRBV2 to TRBJ2-7; 9 bases line up with TRBD1. V gave up 9 bases and J gave up 0 bases; unmatched junction bases: 9. Germline V CDR1 and CDR2: SNHLY, FYNNEI. The CDR3 length is 15 residues. The CDR3 DNA follows: TGTGCCAGTGGAGGACAGGGGCGGATCTCCTACGAGCAGTACTTC. It codes for CASGGQGRISYEQYF. The variable domain in full, completed from reference TRBV2 and TRBJ2-7, reads EPEVTQTPSHQVTQMGQEVILRCVPISNHLYFYWYRQILGQKVEFLVSFYNNEISEKSEIFDDQFSVERPDGSNFTLKIRSTKLEDSAMYFCASGGQGRISYEQYFGPGTRLTVT.

This chain connects TRBV6-5 to TRBJ1-2; perhaps TRBD1 as D (5 bases). Trimming took 2 bases from V and 8 from J, leaving 21 bases between them. Germline assignment: CDR1 MNHEY and CDR2 SVGAGI. This CDR3 is 16 amino acids long. This chain's CDR3 is CASSYGGSQEILGYTF. CDR3 coding DNA: TGTGCCAGCAGTTACGGGGGGTCTCAAGAAATTTTAGGCTACACCTTC.